The 4 T cell receptor beta chains given below trace back to one sample, sequenced in a study of blood T cell repertoires in COVID-19. Produced via immunoSEQ multiplex PCR; TCRdb's table is partial and in-frame only. The sample holds around 72,000 clones; about 87% are singletons and the top ten take about 6.4%. Input material: peripheral blood. The receptor set was obtained from a woman between 70 and 85 years old with acute or convalescent COVID-19.

This chain links TRBV2 with TRBJ2-5, with 8 bases matching TRBD2. V gave up 6 bases and J gave up 4 bases; unmatched junction bases: 4. The V gene's germline CDR1 is SNHLY and CDR2 FYNNEI. The CDR3 has 13 amino acids. The CDR3 is CASSPRGGETQYF. The CDR3 DNA reads TGTGCCAGCAGCCCTCGGGGGGGAGAGACCCAGTACTTC.

The chain employs TRBV5-1 and TRBJ1-1, with D possibly TRBD1 on 6 matching bases. Germline CDR1 reads SGHRS; CDR2 reads YFSETQ. The CDR3 runs to 16 residues. Deletions cut 2 bases from V and 1 base from J, with 15 bases between. The CDR3: CASSLWGQKGNTEAFF. The DNA of the CDR3 is TGCGCCAGCAGCTTATGGGGGCAAAAAGGGAACACTGAAGCTTTCTTT.

The V gene is TRBV11-1, the J gene TRBJ2-2; 8 bases fit TRBD1. The CDR3 is made up of 15 amino acids. V lost 3 bases, J lost 4 bases, and 4 bases stayed unmatched. CDR1 and CDR2 from the germline V gene are SGHAT and FQDESV (reference sequence). CDR3 DNA: TGTGCCAGCAGCTTTAAACAGGGGGGCACCGGGGAGCTGTTTTTT. Translation: CASSFKQGGTGELFF.

This clone has a single count. This chain connects TRBV5-6 to TRBJ1-2; TRBD1 matches 10 bases. The germline CDR1 and CDR2 sequences are SGHDT and YYEEEE. V was pared by 3 bases and J by 5 bases, with 7 bases of the junction left unmatched. The CDR3 runs 15 residues. DNA for the CDR3: TGTGCCAGCAGCTCCCGACAGGGGGCTTGGTATGGCTACACCTTC. Protein sequence: CASSSRQGAWYGYTF.